This T cell receptor beta chain was captured in a study of OX40 agonist ivuxolimab in advanced cancers. About the study: Patients in the trial were receiving intravenous ivuxolimab every 2 weeks, at doses of 0.01 to 10 mg/kg. Patients with hepatocellular carcinoma, melanoma, renal cell or head and neck cancer made up the dose-escalation patients. Of the patients, three showed partial responses, one with hepatocellular carcinoma and two with cutaneous melanoma.

Some clones are missing from TCRdb's copy, which holds only in-frame ones; the method was immunoSEQ multiplex PCR. Altogether around 26,000 clones are present, around 81% being singletons, with the ten largest covering around 32%. CDR3 length equals 17 residues. The ends lost 1 base at V and 2 bases at J; junction bases unmatched: 9. Germline loops: CDR1 SGHNT, CDR2 YYREEE (reference sequence). Sequencing was performed on CD4+ or CD8+ T cells sorted from blood, taken in a trial of the OX40 agonist ivuxolimab. The receptor comes from an adult with an advanced solid tumor such as melanoma, head and neck, liver or kidney cancer. This rearrangement joins TRBV5-4 to TRBJ2-7; TRBD2 aligns across 10 bases. CDR3 sequence (DNA): TGTGCCAGCAGCTTGTTAGCGGGAGGCACCTATCCCTACGAGCAGTACTTC. This codes for CASSLLAGGTYPYEQYF. The full variable domain, in which reference TRBV5-4 and TRBJ2-7 provide the parts outside the CDR3, is ETGVTQSPTHLIKTRGQQVTLRCSSQSGHNTVSWYQQALGQGPQFIFQYYREEENGRGNFPPRFSGLQFPNYSSELNVNALELDDSALYLCASSLLAGGTYPYEQYFGPGTRLTVT.